This T cell receptor beta chain was identified during a study of blood T cell repertoires in COVID-19. Sequencing was performed with immunoSEQ multiplex PCR; in TCRdb, only in-frame clones are kept and a portion is missing. The table shows 350,000 to 550,000 clones, with around 89% occurring only once. Material: PBMCs or T cells enriched from blood (not recorded which). The clonotype originates from a man aged 25 to 40 who had recovered from COVID-19.

CDR3 nucleotide sequence: TGTGCCAGTAGTACATCGAGGGACTTCAACTCCTACGAGCAGTACTTC. Translated: CASSTSRDFNSYEQYF. The V gene is TRBV19, the J gene TRBJ2-7; tentative D call: TRBD2 (6 bases). Trimming cost V 4 bases and J 0 bases, with 16 bases left between them. Per the germline V gene, CDR1 is LNHDA and CDR2 is SQIVND (reference sequence). This CDR3 has 16 residues. The full variable domain, with the rest looked up from reference TRBV19 and TRBJ2-7, is DGGITQSPKYLFRKEGQNVTLSCEQNLNHDAMYWYRQDPGQGLRLIYYSQIVNDFQKGDIAEGYSVSREKKESFPLTVTSAQKNPTAFYLCASSTSRDFNSYEQYFGPGTRLTVT.